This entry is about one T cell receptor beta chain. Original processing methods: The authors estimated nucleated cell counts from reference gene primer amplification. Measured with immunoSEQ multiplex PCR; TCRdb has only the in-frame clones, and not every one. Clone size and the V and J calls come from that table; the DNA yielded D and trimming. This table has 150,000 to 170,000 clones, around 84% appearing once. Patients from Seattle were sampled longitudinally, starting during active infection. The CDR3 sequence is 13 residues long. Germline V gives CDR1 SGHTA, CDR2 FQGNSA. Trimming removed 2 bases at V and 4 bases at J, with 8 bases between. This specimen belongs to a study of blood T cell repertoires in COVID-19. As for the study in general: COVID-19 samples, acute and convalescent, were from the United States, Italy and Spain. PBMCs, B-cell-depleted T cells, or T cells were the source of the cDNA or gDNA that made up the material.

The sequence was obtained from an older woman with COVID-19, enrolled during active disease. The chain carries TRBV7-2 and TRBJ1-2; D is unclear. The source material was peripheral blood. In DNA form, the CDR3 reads TGTGCCAGCAGCTTATTTCGGAGCTATGGCTACACCTTC. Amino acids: CASSLFRSYGYTF.